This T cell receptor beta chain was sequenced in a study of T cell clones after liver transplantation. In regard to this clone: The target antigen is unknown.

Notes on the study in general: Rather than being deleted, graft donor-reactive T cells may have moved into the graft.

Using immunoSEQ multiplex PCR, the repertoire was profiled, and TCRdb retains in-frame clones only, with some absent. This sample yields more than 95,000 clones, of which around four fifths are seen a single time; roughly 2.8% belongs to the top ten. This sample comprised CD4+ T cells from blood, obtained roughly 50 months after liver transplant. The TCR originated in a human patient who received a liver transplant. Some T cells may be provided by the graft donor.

The CDR3 here is CANPGTGSNQPQHF. The CDR3 DNA reads as TGTGCCAACCCCGGGACAGGGAGCAATCAGCCCCAGCATTTT. The rearrangement joins TRBV25-1 to TRBJ1-5; 9 nucleotides match TRBD1. CDR3 length: 14 residues. Trimming removed 10 bases from V and 1 base from J; junction bases left unmatched: 5. Germline lookup yields CDR1 MGHDK and CDR2 SYGVNS. Drawing the rest from reference TRBV25-1 and TRBJ1-5, the complete variable domain is EADIYQTPRYLVIGTGKKITLECSQTMGHDKMYWYQQDPGMELHLIHYSYGVNSTEKGDLSSESTVSRIRTEHFPLTLESARPSHTSQYLCANPGTGSNQPQHFGDGTRLSIL.